This entry is about one T cell receptor beta chain. Its antigen is unknown. This may be a read error: a much more frequent sequence differs by one nucleotide. This sample was included in a study of CD8+CD57+ T cells in acquired aplastic anemia. Study at large: Sorted CD4+ plus CD8+ cells gave DNA averaging roughly 3 ug. Among healthy donors, CD4+ cells averaged around 10 million reads.

The CDR3 is 15 amino acids. CDR1 is ENHRY, CDR2 SYGVKD, per germline. Overall study findings and caveats: No significant difference in CD8+ Simpson's diversity was found between patients and controls. Between patients and controls, approximately 29 CD8+ CDR3 sequences were found in common.

Profiles of TCR beta VDJ and CDR3 were generated from a genomic DNA template. In TCRdb, the reads were re-called with MiXCR into one record per CDR3 protein. In the table there are approximately 380,000 distinct CDR3 sequences, just under 70% of which are singletons. Sequencing was carried out using sorted CD4+, CD8+, or CD8+CD57+ T cells (not recorded which) from PBMCs. This TCR came from a human donor in good health, serving as a control. V and J are TRBV10-3 and TRBJ1-2, with 11 positions matching TRBD1. This CDR3 reads CASSERTGGDYGYTF. CDR3 bases: TGTGCCAGCAGTGAACGGACAGGGGGCGACTATGGCTACACCTTC.